The 18 T cell receptor beta chains listed next were all sequenced from one sample in a study of blood T cell repertoires in COVID-19. Clones were read by immunoSEQ multiplex PCR, and TCRdb kept only the in-frame ones, dropping some. The data show over 200,000 clones, over 75% seen once. Sequenced: peripheral blood. The source of these receptors is a human donor in a cohort sampled during active COVID-19.

This chain connects TRBV6-2 or TRBV6-3 to TRBJ2-1, with 10 bases lining up with TRBD1. This CDR3 is built from 15 residues. Trimming removed 5 bases from V and 6 bases from J; junction bases left unmatched: 7. The germline gives CDR1 MNHEY, CDR2 SVGEGT. DNA for the CDR3: TGTGCCAGCAGTGCCGGGACAGGGGCTCTCAATGAGCAGTTCTTC. Translated: CASSAGTGALNEQFF.

This clone appeared a single time. The chain couples TRBV4-2 to TRBJ2-7, with 10 positions matching TRBD2. Trimming took 1 base from V and 4 from J; bases not matched to a gene: 7. The CDR3 is 16 residues long. Germline assignment: CDR1 LGHNA and CDR2 YNFKEQ. The DNA for the CDR3 is TGTGCCAGCAGCCAAGGGGGGCTAGCGGGAGTTTACGAGCAGTACTTC. Protein sequence: CASSQGGLAGVYEQYF.

The rearrangement joins TRBV5-4 to TRBJ2-3; 15 nucleotides agree with TRBD2. CDR1 and CDR2 (germline): SGHNT, YYREEE (reference sequence). The junction had 5 bases not matched to a gene; V was cut back by 4 bases and J by 5 bases. The CDR3 has 16 amino acids. CDR3 region: CASSPGLAGGEDTQYF. The CDR3 bases are TGTGCCAGCAGCCCCGGACTAGCGGGAGGGGAAGATACGCAGTATTTT.

The chain couples TRBV18 to TRBJ2-2, with 7 bases aligning to TRBD1. Germline V gene data show CDR1 as KGHSH and CDR2 as LQKENI. The CDR3 length is 15 residues. V lost 1 base, J lost 4 bases, and 3 bases stayed unmatched. DNA of the CDR3: TGTGCCAGCTCACCACAGGGGGCGACCACCGGGGAGCTGTTTTTT. Its protein is CASSPQGATTGELFF. Looking up the rest from reference TRBV18 and TRBJ2-2 gives the full variable domain: NAGVMQNPRHLVRRRGQEARLRCSPMKGHSHVYWYRQLPEEGLKFMVYLQKENIIDESGMPKERFSAEFPKEGPSILRIQQVVRGDSAAYFCASSPQGATTGELFFGEGSRLTVL.

The CDR3 reads CASSEREVYNEQFF. DNA for the CDR3: TGTGCCAGCAGTGAACGGGAGGTCTACAATGAGCAGTTCTTC. The rearrangement joins TRBV27 to TRBJ2-1; 7 nucleotides match TRBD2. V lost 5 bases to trimming and J lost 3 bases; unmatched junction nucleotides: 4. The CDR3 spans 14 residues. Germline V lookup: CDR1 MNHEY, CDR2 SMNVEV (reference sequence).

This clone has ten or more counts. The V and J genes are TRBV28 and TRBJ2-1, with 10 bases aligning to TRBD1. The CDR3 runs 17 residues. Germline V gene data show CDR1 as MDHEN and CDR2 as SYDVKM. The trim removed 3 bases at V and 1 base at J, leaving 6 bases unmatched. In nucleotides, the CDR3 is TGTGCCAGCAGTTTTCCCGGACAGGGGGAATCCTACAATGAGCAGTTCTTC. This translates into CASSFPGQGESYNEQFF.

The chain joins TRBV10-2 to TRBJ2-7; 9 bases are a match to TRBD1. CDR3 length: 13 residues. Germline V gene data show CDR1 as WSHSY and CDR2 as SAAADI. Trimming took 6 bases from V and 2 from J; bases not matched to a gene: 2. CDR3 DNA: TGCGCCAGCAGCCGGGACAGGGCCTACGAGCAGTACTTC. Residues: CASSRDRAYEQYF.

This chain links TRBV6-2 or TRBV6-3 with TRBJ2-5; the match to TRBD2 covers 8 bases. Germline lookup yields CDR1 MNHEY and CDR2 SVGEGT. The CDR3 is 16 residues long. J lost 4 bases, V lost 2 bases, and 9 bases had no gene match. CDR3 residues: CASSYHRTSSGETQYF. DNA of the CDR3: TGTGCCAGCAGTTACCACAGGACTAGCAGTGGAGAGACCCAGTACTTC.

J is TRBJ1-5 and V is TRBV30; D might be TRBD1 (5 bases). This CDR3 has 16 residues. Germline CDR1 and CDR2: GTSNPN and SVGIG (reference sequence). Trimming stripped 6 bases from V and 6 bases from J, with 24 bases between. The CDR3 loop is CACNPSGTPGVQPQHF. CDR3 nucleotide sequence: TGTGCCTGTAATCCGTCCGGGACTCCGGGCGTTCAGCCCCAGCATTTT.

This clone came up a few times. This rearrangement joins TRBV29-1 to TRBJ2-7; tentatively, D is TRBD2 (6 bases). The germline V and J ends were trimmed by 1 base and 1 base, with 8 bases remaining between them. Germline V gives CDR1 SQVTM, CDR2 ANQGSEA. The CDR3 loop spans 13 amino acids. The CDR3 region is CSVEAEGSYEQYF. CDR3 bases: TGCAGCGTTGAAGCGGAGGGATCCTACGAGCAGTACTTC.

The V and J genes are TRBV5-1 and TRBJ2-7; 15 bases match TRBD2. CDR1 and CDR2 from the germline V gene are SGHRS and YFSETQ. The CDR3 is 17 residues long. V was pared by 0 bases and J by 4 bases, with 5 bases of the junction left unmatched. The CDR3 is CASSLVGTSGRPYEQYF. The DNA for the CDR3 is TGCGCCAGCAGCTTGGTAGGGACTAGCGGGAGGCCTTACGAGCAGTACTTC.

This chain joins TRBV7-3 and TRBJ2-1; 7 nucleotides line up with TRBD2. V lost 5 bases, J lost 7 bases, and 11 bases stayed unmatched. The germline V gene encodes CDR1 SGHTA and CDR2 FQGTGA. The CDR3 length is 15 residues. CDR3 amino acids: CASSRRGGSGNEQFF. As DNA, the CDR3 is TGTGCCAGCAGCAGAAGGGGCGGGAGTGGGAATGAGCAGTTCTTC.

The gene calls are TRBV19 and TRBJ2-7, with 8 positions matching TRBD1. The CDR3 runs to 13 residues. CDR1 is LNHDA, CDR2 SQIVND, per germline (reference sequence). The V and J ends lost 6 bases and 5 bases, in that order; junction bases with no gene match: 6. For the CDR3, the DNA is TGTGCCAGTAGAGACAGGGGCAGCAACGAGCAGTACTTC. This codes for CASRDRGSNEQYF.

This chain connects TRBV5-6 to TRBJ2-1; 7 bases agree with TRBD2. Germline CDR1 reads SGHDT; CDR2 reads YYEEEE. V dropped 7 bases and J dropped 8; count of bases not matched to a gene: 21. The CDR3 loop spans 17 amino acids. This chain's CDR3 is CASGISRLAFLEDEQFF. CDR3 nucleotides: TGTGCCAGCGGTATATCACGACTAGCCTTCCTGGAAGATGAGCAGTTCTTC.

This clone was counted once. The genes are TRBV14 and TRBJ2-7, with 11 bases fitting TRBD1. CDR1 and CDR2 (germline): SGHDN, FVKESK. The length of the CDR3 is 17 residues. V was pared by 4 bases and J by 0 bases, with 8 bases of the junction left unmatched. The CDR3 is CASSPLAGTGGSYEQYF. The CDR3 region has the DNA TGTGCCAGCAGCCCACTGGCCGGGACAGGGGGCTCCTACGAGCAGTACTTC.

The V gene is TRBV18, the J gene TRBJ2-1; 9 bases are a match to TRBD1. V was clipped by 6 bases and J by 6 bases; unmatched bases: 9. Germline V lookup: CDR1 KGHSH, CDR2 LQKENI. The CDR3 runs to 15 residues. In DNA form, the CDR3 reads TGTGCCAGCTCCCGTCGGACAGGGGAAGGCAATGAGCAGTTCTTC. Its protein is CASSRRTGEGNEQFF.

This sequence joins TRBV7-8 and TRBJ1-2, with 7 bases lining up with TRBD1. Germline trimming cut 5 bases from V and 6 bases from J; bases unmatched to any gene: 9. Germline CDR1 reads SGHVS; CDR2 reads FQNEAQ. The CDR3 runs to 14 residues. CDR3 in amino acids: CASSAVMTGNGYTF. In DNA form, the CDR3 reads TGTGCCAGCAGCGCCGTGATGACAGGGAATGGCTACACCTTC.

The chain couples TRBV30 to TRBJ1-1; 7 bases agree with TRBD1. This CDR3 contains 13 residues. Germline lookup yields CDR1 GTSNPN and CDR2 SVGIG (reference sequence). V was pared by 3 bases and J by 0 bases, with 1 base of the junction left unmatched. Here the CDR3 DNA reads TGTGCCTGGAGGGGACAGTTGAACACTGAAGCTTTCTTT. Its translation is CAWRGQLNTEAFF.